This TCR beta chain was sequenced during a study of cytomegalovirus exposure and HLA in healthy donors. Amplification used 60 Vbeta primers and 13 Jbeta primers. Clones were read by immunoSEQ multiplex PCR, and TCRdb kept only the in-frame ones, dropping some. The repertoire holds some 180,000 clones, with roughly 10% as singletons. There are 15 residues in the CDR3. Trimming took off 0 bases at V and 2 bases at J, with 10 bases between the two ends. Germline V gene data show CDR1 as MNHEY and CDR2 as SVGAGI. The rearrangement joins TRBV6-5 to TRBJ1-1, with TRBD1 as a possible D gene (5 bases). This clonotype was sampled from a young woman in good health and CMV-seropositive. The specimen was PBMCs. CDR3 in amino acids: CASSYSVQGNTEAFF. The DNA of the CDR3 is TGTGCCAGCAGTTACTCGGTTCAGGGTAACACTGAAGCTTTCTTT.